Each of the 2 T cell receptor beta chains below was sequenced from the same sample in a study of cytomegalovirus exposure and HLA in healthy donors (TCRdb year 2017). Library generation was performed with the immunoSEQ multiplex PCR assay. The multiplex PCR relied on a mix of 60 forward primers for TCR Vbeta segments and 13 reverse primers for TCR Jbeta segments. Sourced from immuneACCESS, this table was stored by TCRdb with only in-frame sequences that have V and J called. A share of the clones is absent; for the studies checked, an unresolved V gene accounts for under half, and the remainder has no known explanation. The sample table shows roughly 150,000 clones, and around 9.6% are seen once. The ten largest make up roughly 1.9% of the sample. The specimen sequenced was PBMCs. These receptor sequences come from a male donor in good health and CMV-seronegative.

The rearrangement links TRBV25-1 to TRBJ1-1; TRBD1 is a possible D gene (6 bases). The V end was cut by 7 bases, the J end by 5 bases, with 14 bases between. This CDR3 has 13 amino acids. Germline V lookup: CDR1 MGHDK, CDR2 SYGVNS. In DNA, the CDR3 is TGTGCCAGCACCCAACCGACAGGTACTGAAGCTTTCTTT. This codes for CASTQPTGTEAFF. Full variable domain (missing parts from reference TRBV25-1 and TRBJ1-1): EADIYQTPRYLVIGTGKKITLECSQTMGHDKMYWYQQDPGMELHLIHYSYGVNSTEKGDLSSESTVSRIRTEHFPLTLESARPSHTSQYLCASTQPTGTEAFFGQGTRLTVV.

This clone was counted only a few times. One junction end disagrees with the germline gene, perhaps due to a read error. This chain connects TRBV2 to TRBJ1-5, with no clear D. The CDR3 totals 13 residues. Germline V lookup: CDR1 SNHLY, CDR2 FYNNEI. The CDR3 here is CARSGESGQPQHF. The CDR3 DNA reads TGTGCCAGAAGTGGGGAGTCGGGTCAGCCCCAGCATTTT.